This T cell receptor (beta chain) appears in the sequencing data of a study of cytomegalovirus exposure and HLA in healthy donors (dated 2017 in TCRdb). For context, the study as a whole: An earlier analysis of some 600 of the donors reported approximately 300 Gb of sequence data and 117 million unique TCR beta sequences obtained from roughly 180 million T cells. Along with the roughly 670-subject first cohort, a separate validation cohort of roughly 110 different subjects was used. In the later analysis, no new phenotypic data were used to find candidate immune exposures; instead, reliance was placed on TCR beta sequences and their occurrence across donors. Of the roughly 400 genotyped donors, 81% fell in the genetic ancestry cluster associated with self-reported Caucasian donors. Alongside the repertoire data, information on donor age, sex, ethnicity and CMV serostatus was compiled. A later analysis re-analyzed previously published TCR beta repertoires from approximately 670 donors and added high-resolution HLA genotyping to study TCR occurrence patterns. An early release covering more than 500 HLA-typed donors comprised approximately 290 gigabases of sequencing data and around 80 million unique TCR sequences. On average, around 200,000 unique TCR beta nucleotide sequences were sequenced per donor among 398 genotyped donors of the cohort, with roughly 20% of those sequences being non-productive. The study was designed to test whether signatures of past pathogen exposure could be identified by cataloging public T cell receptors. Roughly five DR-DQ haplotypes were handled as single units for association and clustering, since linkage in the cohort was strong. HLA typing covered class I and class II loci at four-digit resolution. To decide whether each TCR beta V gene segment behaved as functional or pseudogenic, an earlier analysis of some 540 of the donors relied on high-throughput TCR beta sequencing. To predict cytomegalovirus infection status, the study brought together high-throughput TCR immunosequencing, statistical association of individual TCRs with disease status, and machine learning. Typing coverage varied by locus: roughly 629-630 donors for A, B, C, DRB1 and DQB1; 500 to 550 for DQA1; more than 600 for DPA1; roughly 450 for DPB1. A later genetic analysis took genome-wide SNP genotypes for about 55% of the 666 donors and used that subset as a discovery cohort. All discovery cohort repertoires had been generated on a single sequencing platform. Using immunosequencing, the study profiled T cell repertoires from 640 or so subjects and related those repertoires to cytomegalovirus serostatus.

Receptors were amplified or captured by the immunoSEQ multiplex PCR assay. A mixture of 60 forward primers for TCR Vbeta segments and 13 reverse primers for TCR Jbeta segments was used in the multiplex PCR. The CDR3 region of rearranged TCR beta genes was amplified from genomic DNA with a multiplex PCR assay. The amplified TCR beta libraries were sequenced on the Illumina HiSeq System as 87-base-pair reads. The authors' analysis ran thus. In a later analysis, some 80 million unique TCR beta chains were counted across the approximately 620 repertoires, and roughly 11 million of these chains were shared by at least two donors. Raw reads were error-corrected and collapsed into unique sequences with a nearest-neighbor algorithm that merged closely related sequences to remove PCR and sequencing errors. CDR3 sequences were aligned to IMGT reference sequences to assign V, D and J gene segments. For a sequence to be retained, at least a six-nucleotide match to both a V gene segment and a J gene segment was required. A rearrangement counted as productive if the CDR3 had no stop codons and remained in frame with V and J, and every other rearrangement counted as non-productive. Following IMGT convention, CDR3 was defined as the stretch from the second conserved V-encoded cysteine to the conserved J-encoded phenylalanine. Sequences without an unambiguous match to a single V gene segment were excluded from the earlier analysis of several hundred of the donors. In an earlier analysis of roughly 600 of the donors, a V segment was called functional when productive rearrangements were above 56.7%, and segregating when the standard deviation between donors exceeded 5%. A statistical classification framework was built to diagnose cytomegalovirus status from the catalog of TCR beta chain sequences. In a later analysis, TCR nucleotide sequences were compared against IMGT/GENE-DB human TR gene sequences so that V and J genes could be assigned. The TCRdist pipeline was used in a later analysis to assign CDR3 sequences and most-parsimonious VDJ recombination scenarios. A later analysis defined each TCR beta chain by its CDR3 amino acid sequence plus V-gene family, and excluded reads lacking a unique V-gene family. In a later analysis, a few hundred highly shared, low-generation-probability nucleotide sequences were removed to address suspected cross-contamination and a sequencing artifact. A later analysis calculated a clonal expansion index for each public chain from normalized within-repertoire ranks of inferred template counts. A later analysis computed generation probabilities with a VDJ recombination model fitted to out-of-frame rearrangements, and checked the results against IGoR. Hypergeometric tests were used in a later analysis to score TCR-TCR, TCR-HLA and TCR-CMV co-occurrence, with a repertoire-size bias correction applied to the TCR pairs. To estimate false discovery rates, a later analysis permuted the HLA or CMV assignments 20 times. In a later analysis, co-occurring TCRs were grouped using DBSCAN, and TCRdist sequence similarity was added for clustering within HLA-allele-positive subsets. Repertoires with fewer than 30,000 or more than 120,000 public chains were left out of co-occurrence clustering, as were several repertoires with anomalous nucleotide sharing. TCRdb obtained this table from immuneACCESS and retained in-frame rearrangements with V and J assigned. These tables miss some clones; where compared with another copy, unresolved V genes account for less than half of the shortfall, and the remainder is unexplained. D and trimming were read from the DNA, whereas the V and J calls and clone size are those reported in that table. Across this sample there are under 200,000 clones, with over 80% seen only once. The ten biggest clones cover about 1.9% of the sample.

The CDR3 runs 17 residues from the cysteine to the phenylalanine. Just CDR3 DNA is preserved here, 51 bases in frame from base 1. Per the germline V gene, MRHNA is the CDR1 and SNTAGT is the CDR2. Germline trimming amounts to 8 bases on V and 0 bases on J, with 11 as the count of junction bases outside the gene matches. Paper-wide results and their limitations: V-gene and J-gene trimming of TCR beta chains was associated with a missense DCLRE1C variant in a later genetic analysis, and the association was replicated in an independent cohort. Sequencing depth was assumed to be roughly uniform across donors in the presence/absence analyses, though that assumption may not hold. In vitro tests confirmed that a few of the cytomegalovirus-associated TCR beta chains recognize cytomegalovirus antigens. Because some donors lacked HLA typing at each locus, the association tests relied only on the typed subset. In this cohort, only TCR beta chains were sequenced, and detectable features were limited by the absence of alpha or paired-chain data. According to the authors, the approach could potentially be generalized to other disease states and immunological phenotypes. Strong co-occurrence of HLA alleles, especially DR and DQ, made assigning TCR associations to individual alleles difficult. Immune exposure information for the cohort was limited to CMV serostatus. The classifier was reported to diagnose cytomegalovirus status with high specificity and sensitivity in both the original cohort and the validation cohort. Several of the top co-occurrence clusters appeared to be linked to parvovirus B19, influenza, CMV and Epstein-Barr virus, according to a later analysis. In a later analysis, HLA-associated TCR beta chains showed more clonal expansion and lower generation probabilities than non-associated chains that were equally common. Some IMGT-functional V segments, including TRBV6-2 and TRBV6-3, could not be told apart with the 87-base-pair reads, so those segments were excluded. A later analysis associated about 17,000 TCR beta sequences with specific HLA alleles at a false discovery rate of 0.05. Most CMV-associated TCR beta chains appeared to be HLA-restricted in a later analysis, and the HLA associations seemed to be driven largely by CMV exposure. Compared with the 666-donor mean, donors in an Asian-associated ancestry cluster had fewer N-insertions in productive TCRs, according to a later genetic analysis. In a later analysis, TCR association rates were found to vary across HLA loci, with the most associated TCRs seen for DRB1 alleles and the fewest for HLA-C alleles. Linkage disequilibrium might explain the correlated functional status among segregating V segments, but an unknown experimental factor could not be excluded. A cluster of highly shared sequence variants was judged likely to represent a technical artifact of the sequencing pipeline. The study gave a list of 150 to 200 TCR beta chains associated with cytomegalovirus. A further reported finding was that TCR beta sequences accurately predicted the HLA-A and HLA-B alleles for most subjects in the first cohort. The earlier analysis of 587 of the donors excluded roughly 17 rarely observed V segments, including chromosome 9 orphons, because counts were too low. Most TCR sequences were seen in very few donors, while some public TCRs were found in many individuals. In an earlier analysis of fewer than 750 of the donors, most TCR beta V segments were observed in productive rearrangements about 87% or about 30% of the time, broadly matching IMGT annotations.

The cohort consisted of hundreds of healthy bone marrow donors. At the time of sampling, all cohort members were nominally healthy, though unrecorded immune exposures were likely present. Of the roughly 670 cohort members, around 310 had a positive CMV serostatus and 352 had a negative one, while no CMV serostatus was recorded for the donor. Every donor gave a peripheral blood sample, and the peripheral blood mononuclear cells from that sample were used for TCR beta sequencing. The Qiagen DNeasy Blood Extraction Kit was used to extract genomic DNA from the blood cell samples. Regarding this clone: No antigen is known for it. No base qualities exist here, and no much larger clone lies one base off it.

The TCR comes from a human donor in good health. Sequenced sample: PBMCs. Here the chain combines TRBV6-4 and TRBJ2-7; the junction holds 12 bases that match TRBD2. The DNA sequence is TGTGCCAGCGGCGTTAAAGGACTAGCGGGGTTCTCCTACGAGCAGTACTTC. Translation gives CASGVKGLAGFSYEQYF.